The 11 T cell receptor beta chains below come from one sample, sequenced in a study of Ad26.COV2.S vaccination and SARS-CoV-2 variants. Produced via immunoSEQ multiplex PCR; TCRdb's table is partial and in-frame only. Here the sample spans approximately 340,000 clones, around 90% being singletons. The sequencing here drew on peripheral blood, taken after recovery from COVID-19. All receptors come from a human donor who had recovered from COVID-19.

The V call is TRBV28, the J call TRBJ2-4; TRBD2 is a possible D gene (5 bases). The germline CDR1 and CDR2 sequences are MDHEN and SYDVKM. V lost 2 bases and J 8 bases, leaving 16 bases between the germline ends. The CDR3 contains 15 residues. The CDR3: CASSLTGRVGDIQYF. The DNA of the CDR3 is TGTGCCAGCAGTTTAACGGGAAGGGTAGGAGACATTCAGTACTTC.

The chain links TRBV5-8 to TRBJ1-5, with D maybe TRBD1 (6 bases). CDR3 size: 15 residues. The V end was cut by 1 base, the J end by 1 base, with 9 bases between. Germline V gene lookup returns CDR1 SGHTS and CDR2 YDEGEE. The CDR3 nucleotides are TGTGCCAGCAGCTTGAATAGGGGGAGCAATCAGCCCCAGCATTTT. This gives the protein CASSLNRGSNQPQHF.

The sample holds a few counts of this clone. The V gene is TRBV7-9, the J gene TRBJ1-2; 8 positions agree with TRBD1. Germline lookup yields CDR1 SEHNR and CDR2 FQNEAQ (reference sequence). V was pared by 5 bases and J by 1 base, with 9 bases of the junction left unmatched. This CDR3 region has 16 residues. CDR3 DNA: TGTGCCAGCAGCCCTATCCGGGACAGGATTAACTATGGCTACACCTTC. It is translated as CASSPIRDRINYGYTF.

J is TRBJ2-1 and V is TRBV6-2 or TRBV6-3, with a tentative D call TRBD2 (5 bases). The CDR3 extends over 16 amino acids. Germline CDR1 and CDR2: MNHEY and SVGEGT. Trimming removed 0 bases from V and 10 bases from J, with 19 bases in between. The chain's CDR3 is CASSYSATSIGREQFF. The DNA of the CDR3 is TGTGCCAGCAGTTACTCGGCTACTAGTATCGGTAGGGAGCAGTTCTTC.

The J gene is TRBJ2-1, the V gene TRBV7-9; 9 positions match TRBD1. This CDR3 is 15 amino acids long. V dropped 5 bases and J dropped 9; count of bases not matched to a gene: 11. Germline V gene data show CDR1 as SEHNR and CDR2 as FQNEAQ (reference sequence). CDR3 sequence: CASSPTGTGIGEQFF. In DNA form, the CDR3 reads TGTGCCAGCAGCCCAACCGGGACAGGGATTGGTGAGCAGTTCTTC.

The CDR3 DNA is TGCGCCAGCAGCGACGGACGGTCCGCTGGAAACACCATATATTTT. Its protein is CASSDGRSAGNTIYF. The chain carries TRBV5-1 and TRBJ1-3; D not resolved. The CDR3 contains 15 residues. The V end was cut by 4 bases, the J end by 2 bases, with 13 bases between. CDR1 is SGHRS, CDR2 YFSETQ, per germline.

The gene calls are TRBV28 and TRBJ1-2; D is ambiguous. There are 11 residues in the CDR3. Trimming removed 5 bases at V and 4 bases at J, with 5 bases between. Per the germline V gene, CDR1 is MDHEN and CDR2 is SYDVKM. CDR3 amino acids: CASSLSYGYTF. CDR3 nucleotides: TGTGCCAGCAGTCTAAGCTATGGCTACACCTTC.

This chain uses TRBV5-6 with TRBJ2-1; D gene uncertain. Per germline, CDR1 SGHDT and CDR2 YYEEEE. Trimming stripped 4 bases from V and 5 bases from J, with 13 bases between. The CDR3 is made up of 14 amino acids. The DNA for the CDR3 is TGTGCCAGCAGCAAAGACTTTTCCCACAATGAGCAGTTCTTC. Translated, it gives CASSKDFSHNEQFF.

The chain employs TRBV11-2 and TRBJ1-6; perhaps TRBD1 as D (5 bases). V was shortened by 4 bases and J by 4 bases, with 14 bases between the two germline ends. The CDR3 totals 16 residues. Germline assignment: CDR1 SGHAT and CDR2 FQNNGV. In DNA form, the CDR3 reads TGTGCCAGCAGCTCGGCGAGGGACTTTTATAATTCACCCCTCCACTTT. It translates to CASSSARDFYNSPLHF.

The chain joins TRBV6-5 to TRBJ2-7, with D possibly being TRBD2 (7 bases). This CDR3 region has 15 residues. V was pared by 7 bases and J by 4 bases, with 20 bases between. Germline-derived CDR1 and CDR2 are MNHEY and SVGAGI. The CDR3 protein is CASKRGVAGGYEQYF. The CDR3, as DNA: TGTGCCAGCAAAAGGGGGGTAGCGGGCGGTTACGAGCAGTACTTC.

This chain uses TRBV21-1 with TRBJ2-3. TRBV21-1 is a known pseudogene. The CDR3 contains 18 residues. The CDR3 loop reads CASSNSVEGQSCTDTQYF. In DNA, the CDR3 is TGTGCCAGCAGCAACTCGGTCGAGGGGCAAAGTTGCACAGATACGCAGTATTTT.